This T cell receptor beta chain was identified in a study of T cell responses to AZD1222 COVID-19 vaccine. Regarding the study as a whole: Nearly half of spike-specific TCRs reportedly go after variant regions that carry no mutations. Clonal diversity may have been underestimated, and the donors were mostly white British, with more females than males.

This clone appeared a single time. Its antigen is not known. This CDR3 has 16 amino acids. Per germline, CDR1 SGDLS and CDR2 YYNGEE. V was clipped by 4 bases and J by 6 bases, with 22 bases between them. The method was immunoSEQ multiplex PCR; TCRdb's version includes in-frame clones alone and lacks a portion of them. The table records approximately 150,000 clones, approximately 90% of them present only once. V and J are TRBV9 and TRBJ1-1; D is perhaps TRBD1 (6 bases). This material consisted of peripheral blood, taken 28 days after the second AZD1222 dose. This receptor was identified in an adult who received the AZD1222 COVID-19 vaccine. The CDR3 loop is CASSPTQRGALAEAFF. Written as DNA, the CDR3 is TGTGCCAGCAGCCCAACTCAGAGGGGGGCTTTGGCTGAAGCTTTCTTT.